The following is a T cell receptor beta chain sequence with its context. The antigen remains undetermined. The sample carries other DNA sequences with the same CDR3. Caucasian adults living in Nashville, Tennessee, provided all samples. A split of CD4+ cells into CD45RA+ naive and CD45RA-negative memory subsets was performed. Profiled with immunoSEQ multiplex PCR; TCRdb holds only in-frame clones, not every one. The sample has 2 million to 2.5 million clones, 85% to 95% seen once. This entry comes from a study of shared clonotypes between healthy human individuals. Study-wide points: Memory subsets generally showed lower estimated richness than naive subsets. Sequencing depth was expected to affect clonotype sharing among donors.

V was clipped by 0 bases and J by 1 base, with 10 bases between them. The CDR3 extends over 15 amino acids. Germline lookup yields CDR1 SGHRS and CDR2 YFSETQ. This receptor was obtained from a man aged 18 to 30 in good health. Sequencing used naive CD4+ T cells sorted from blood. The subset is: CD45RA+ positively selected. J is TRBJ2-5 and V is TRBV5-1; possibly TRBD1 for D (6 bases). This chain's CDR3 is CASSLDTGSQETQYF. As DNA, the CDR3 is TGCGCCAGCAGCTTGGATACAGGGTCCCAAGAGACCCAGTACTTC.